Here is one TCR beta chain with its context. Repertoires were generated with immunoSEQ multiplex PCR, while TCRdb's copy carries only in-frame clones and drops some. The sample comprises about 180,000 clones, around nine tenths of which are singletons, and roughly 1.5% rests with the top ten. Trimming took 0 bases from V and 7 from J; bases not matched to a gene: 9. Germline-derived CDR1 and CDR2 are SGHDT and YYEEEE. CDR3 size: 15 residues. This specimen comes from a study of control samples from healthy donors and cancer patients. Sequenced input: blood. This chain uses TRBV5-6 with TRBJ2-7, with 8 bases aligning to TRBD2. The sequence was collected from a man younger than 45 in good health. The CDR3 bases are TGTGCCAGCAGCTTGGCCTCGGCGGGAGGTCGAGAGCAGTACTTC. Amino acids: CASSLASAGGREQYF.